The sequence of this T cell receptor beta chain was determined in a study of identifying expanded T cells in peripheral blood. Points from the study as a whole: Clone count variance between roughly two-week samples rose with total template count.

Assay used: immunoSEQ multiplex PCR; TCRdb lists only in-frame clones, some missing. The repertoire consists of over 45,000 clones, with approximately 83% occurring once and the leading ten covering roughly 15%. V was shortened by 3 bases and J by 1 base, with 10 bases between the two germline ends. The CDR3 runs to 15 residues. Germline CDR1 MGHRA, CDR2 YSYEKL. Worth noting for this clone: Antigen specificity is unknown.

The chain recombines TRBV4-1 with TRBJ1-5; D ambiguous. Material: blood. This TCR was sampled from a person aged 18-70 years in good health. For the CDR3, the DNA is TGCGCCAGCAGCCATGGAGTTCGGAGCAATCAGCCCCAGCATTTT. This codes for CASSHGVRSNQPQHF.